Listed here is a single T cell receptor beta chain. Sequenced by immunoSEQ multiplex PCR; TCRdb stores in-frame clones only, minus some. The sample includes more than 90,000 clones, 85% to 95% of them seen just once. This CDR3 is 15 amino acids long. Between the trimmed V and J ends, which lost 5 bases and 3 bases, there was a span of 18 bases. Germline V CDR1 and CDR2: SQVTM, ANQGSEA. The data originate from a study of technical replicates of blood from a handful of donors. V and J are TRBV29-1 and TRBJ2-3; TRBD1 might be the D (6 bases). Source material: T cells isolated from PBMCs. This clonotype was obtained from a human donor in good health. The CDR3 DNA reads TGCAGCGTTACCAGAGACAGGAGTATAACAGATACGCAGTATTTT. Translation: CSVTRDRSITDTQYF.